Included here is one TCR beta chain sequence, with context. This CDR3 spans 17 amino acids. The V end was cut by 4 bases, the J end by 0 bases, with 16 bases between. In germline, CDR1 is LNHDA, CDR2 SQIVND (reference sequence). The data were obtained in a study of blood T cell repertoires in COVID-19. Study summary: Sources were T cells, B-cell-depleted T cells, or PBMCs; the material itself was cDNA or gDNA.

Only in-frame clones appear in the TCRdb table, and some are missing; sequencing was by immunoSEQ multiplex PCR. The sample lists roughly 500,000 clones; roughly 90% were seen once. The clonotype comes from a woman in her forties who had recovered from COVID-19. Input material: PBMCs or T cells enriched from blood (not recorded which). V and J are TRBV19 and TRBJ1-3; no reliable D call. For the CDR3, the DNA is TGTGCCAGTAGTACCTTCCCGGTAGCCAACTCTGGAAACACCATATATTTT. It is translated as CASSTFPVANSGNTIYF.